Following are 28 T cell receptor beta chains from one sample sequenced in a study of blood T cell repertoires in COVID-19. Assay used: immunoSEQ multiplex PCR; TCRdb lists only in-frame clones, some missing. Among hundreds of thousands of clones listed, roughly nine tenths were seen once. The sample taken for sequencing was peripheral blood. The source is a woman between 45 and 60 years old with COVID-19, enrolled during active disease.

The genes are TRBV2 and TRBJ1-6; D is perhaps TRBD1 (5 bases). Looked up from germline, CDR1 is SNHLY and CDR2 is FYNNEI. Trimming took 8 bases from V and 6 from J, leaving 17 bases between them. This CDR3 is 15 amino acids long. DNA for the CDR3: TGTGCCAGCCGTCAGGGAACTAGCTCTAATTCACCCCTCCACTTT. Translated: CASRQGTSSNSPLHF. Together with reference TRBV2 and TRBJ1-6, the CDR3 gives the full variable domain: EPEVTQTPSHQVTQMGQEVILRCVPISNHLYFYWYRQILGQKVEFLVSFYNNEISEKSEIFDDQFSVERPDGSNFTLKIRSTKLEDSAMYFCASRQGTSSNSPLHFGNGTRLTVT.

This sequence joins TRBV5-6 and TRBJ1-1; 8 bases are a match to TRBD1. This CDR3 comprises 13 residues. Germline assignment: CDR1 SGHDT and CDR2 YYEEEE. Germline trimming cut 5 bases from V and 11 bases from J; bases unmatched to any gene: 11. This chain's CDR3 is CASRARDRSRAFF. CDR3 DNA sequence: TGTGCCAGCAGAGCCCGGGACAGGTCGCGGGCTTTCTTT.

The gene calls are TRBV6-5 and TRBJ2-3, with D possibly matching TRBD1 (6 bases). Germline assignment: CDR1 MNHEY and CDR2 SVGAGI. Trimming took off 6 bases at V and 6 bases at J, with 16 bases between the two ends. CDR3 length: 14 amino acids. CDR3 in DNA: TGTGCCAGCAGCTACGCCGATCAGGGGGATACGCAGTATTTT. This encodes CASSYADQGDTQYF.

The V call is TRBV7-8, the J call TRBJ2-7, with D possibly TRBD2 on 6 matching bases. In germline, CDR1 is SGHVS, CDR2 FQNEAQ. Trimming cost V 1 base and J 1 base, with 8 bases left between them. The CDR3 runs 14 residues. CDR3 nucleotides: TGTGCCAGCAGCTTAGATCGGGGGTCCTACGAGCAGTACTTC. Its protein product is CASSLDRGSYEQYF.

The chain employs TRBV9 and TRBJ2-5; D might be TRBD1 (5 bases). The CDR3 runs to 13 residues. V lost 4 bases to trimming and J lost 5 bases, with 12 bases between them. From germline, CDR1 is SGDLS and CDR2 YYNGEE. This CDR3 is CASSPTPGETQYF. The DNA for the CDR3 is TGTGCCAGCAGCCCCACCCCAGGGGAGACCCAGTACTTC. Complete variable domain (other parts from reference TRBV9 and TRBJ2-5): DSGVTQTPKHLITATGQRVTLRCSPRSGDLSVYWYQQSLDQGLQFLIQYYNGEERAKGNILERFSAQQFPDLHSELNLSSLELGDSALYFCASSPTPGETQYFGPGTRLLVL.

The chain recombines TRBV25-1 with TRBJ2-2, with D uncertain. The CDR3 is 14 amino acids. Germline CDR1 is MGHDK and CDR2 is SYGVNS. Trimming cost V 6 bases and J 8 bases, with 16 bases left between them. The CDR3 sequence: CASRTQTRMGELFF. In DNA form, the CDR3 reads TGTGCCAGCAGGACCCAGACGAGGATGGGGGAGCTGTTTTTT.

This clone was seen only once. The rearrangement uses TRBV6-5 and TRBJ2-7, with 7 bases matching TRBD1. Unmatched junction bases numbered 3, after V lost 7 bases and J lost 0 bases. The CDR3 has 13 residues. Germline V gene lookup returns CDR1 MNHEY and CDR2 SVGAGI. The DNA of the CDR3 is TGTGCCAGCATCCGGGACAGCTCCTACGAGCAGTACTTC. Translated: CASIRDSSYEQYF.

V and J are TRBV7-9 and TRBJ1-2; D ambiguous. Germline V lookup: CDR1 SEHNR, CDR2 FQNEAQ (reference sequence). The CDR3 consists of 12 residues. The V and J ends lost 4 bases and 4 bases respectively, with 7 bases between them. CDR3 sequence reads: CASSSPGYGYTF. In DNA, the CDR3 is TGTGCCAGCAGCTCACCCGGCTATGGCTACACCTTC. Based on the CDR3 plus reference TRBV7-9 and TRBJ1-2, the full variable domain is DTGVSQNPRHKITKRGQNVTFRCDPISEHNRLYWYRQTLGQGPEFLTYFQNEAQLEKSRLLSDRFSAERPKGSFSTLEIQRTEQGDSAMYLCASSSPGYGYTFGSGTRLTVV.

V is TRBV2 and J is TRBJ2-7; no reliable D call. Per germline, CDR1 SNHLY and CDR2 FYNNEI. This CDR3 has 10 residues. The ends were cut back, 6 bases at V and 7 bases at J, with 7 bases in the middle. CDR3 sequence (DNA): TGTGCCAGCAGATTAGAGGAGCAGTACTTC. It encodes CASRLEEQYF. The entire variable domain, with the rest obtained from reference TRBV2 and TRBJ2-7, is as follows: EPEVTQTPSHQVTQMGQEVILRCVPISNHLYFYWYRQILGQKVEFLVSFYNNEISEKSEIFDDQFSVERPDGSNFTLKIRSTKLEDSAMYFCASRLEEQYFGPGTRLTVT.

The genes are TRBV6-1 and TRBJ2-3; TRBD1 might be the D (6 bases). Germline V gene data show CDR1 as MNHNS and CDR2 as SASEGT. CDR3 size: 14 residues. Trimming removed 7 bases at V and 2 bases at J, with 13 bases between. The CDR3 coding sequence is TGTGCCAGCACCTCGGGACACCTCACAGATACGCAGTATTTT. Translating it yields CASTSGHLTDTQYF.

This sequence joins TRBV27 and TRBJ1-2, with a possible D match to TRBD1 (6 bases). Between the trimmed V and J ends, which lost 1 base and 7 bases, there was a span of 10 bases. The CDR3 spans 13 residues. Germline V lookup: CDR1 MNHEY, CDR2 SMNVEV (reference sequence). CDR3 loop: CASSLWGLGGYTF. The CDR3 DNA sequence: TGTGCCAGCAGTTTATGGGGGCTGGGTGGCTACACCTTC.

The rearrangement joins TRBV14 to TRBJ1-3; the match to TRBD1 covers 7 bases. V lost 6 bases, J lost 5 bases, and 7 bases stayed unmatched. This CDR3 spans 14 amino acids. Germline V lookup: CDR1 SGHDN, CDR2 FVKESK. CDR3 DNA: TGTGCCAGCAGACGACAGGGAGCCCGAAACACCATATATTTT. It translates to CASRRQGARNTIYF.

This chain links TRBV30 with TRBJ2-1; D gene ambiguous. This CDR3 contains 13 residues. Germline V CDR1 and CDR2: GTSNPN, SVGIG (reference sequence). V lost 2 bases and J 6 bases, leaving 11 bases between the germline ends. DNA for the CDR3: TGTGCCTGGAGTAAAACAGCCCTCAATGAGCAGTTCTTC. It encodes CAWSKTALNEQFF.

CDR3 nucleotides: TGTGCCAGTACCCGGGGGGAGGACTATGGCTACACCTTC. This translates into CASTRGEDYGYTF. This chain connects TRBV19 to TRBJ1-2; maybe TRBD1 (5 bases). The CDR3 contains 13 residues. Per the germline V gene, CDR1 is LNHDA and CDR2 is SQIVND (reference sequence). Trimming removed 7 bases at V and 3 bases at J, with 12 bases between.

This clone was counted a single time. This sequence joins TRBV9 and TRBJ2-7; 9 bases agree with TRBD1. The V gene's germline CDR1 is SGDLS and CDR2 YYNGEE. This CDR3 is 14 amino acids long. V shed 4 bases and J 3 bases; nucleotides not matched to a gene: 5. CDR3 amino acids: CASSRTGQGYEQYF. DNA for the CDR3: TGTGCCAGCAGCAGGACGGGACAGGGCTACGAGCAGTACTTC.

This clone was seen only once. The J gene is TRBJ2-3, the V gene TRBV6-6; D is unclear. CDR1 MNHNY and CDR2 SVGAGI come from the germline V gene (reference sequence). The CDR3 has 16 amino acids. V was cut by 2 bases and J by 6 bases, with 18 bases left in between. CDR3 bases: TGTGCCAGCAGTTACCCCCCTGGAGCCCGCTTGGATACGCAGTATTTT. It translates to CASSYPPGARLDTQYF.

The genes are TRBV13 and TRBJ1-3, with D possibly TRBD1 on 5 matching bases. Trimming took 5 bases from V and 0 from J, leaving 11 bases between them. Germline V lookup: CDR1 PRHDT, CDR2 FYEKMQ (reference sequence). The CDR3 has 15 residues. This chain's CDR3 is CASSGGDNSGNTIYF. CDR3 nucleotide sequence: TGTGCCAGCAGCGGGGGGGATAACTCTGGAAACACCATATATTTT.

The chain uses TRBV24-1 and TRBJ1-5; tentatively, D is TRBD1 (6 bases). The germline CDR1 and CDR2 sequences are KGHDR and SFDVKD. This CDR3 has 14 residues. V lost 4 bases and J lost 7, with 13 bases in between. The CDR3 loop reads CATSEYRVSQPQHF. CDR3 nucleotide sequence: TGTGCCACCAGTGAGTACAGGGTGAGCCAGCCCCAGCATTTT.

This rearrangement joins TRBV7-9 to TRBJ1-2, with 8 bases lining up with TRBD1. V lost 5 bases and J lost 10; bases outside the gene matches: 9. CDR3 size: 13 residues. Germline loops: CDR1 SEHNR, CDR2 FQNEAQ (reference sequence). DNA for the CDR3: TGTGCCAGCAGCCCAGGACAGGGTACATTCTACACCTTC. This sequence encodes CASSPGQGTFYTF.

The CDR3 DNA follows: TGTGCCAGTAGTATATGGGGACAGGACTACTATGGCTACACCTTC. Translating it yields CASSIWGQDYYGYTF. The J gene is TRBJ1-2, the V gene TRBV19, with 8 bases lining up with TRBD1. This CDR3 is built from 15 residues. Germline trimming cut 2 bases from V and 3 bases from J; bases unmatched to any gene: 5. From germline, CDR1 is LNHDA and CDR2 SQIVND (reference sequence). Drawing the rest from reference TRBV19 and TRBJ1-2, the complete variable domain is DGGITQSPKYLFRKEGQNVTLSCEQNLNHDAMYWYRQDPGQGLRLIYYSQIVNDFQKGDIAEGYSVSREKKESFPLTVTSAQKNPTAFYLCASSIWGQDYYGYTFGSGTRLTVV.

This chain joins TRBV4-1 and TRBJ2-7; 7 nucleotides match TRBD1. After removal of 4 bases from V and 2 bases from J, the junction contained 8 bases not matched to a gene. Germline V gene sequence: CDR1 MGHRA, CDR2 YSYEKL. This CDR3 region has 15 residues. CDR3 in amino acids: CASSLNRDRPYEQYF. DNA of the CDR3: TGCGCCAGCAGCCTCAACCGGGACAGACCCTACGAGCAGTACTTC.

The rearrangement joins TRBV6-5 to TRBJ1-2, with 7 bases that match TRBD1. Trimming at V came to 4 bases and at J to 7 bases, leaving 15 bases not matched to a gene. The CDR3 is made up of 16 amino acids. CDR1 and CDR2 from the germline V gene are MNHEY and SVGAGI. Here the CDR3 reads CASSSATNRGIGGYTF. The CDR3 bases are TGTGCCAGCAGTTCCGCCACGAACAGGGGCATAGGTGGCTACACCTTC.

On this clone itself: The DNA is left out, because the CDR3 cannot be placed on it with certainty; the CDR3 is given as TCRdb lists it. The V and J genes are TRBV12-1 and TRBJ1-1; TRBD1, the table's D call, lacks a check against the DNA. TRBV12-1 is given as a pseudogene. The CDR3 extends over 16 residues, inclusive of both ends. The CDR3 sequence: CASSFARGTGGTEAFF.

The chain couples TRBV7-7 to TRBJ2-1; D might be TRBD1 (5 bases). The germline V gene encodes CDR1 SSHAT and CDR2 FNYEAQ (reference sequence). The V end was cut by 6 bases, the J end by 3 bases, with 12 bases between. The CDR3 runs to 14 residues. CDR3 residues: CASSSGRDYNEQFF. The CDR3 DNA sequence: TGTGCCAGCAGTTCAGGGCGAGACTACAATGAGCAGTTCTTC. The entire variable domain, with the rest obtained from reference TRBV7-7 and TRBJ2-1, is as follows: GAGVSQSPRYKVTKRGQDVTLRCDPISSHATLYWYQQALGQGPEFLTYFNYEAQPDKSGLPSDRFSAERPEGSISTLTIQRTEQRDSAMYRCASSSGRDYNEQFFGPGTRLTVL.

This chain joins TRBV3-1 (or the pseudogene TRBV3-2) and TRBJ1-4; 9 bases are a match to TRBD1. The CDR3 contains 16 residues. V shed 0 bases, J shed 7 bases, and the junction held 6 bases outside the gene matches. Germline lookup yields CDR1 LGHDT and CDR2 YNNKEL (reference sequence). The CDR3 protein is CASSQDLQGAFEKLFF. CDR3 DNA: TGTGCCAGCAGCCAAGATCTACAGGGGGCGTTTGAAAAACTGTTTTTT.

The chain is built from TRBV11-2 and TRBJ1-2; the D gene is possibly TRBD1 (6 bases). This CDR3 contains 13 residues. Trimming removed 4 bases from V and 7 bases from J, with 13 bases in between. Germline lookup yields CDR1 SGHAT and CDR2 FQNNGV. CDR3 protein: CASSSSSTGGYTF. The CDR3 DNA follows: TGTGCCAGCAGCTCTTCCTCGACAGGTGGCTACACCTTC.

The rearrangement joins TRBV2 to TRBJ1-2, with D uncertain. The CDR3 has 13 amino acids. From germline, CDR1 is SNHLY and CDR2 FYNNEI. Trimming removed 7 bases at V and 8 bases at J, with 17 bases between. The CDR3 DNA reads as TGTGCCAGCACCCAGACGGGCGCTAGCGGCTACACCTTC. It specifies CASTQTGASGYTF.

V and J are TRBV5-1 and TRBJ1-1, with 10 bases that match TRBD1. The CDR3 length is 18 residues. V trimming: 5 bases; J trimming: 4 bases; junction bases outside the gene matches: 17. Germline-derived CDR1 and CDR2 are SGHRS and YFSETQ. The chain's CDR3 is CASSPSYTGTGVLTEAFF. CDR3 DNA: TGCGCCAGCAGTCCTAGCTATACCGGGACAGGGGTGCTCACTGAAGCTTTCTTT.